This T cell receptor beta chain emerged from a study of blood T cell repertoires in COVID-19. Whole-study context: PBMCs, B-cell-depleted T cells, or T cells were the source of the cDNA or gDNA that made up the material.

Per germline, CDR1 LGHDT and CDR2 YNNKEL (reference sequence). V dropped 4 bases and J dropped 4 bases, with 10 bases sitting between them. The CDR3 contains 13 residues. Authors' methods: Amplifying reference gene primers gave estimates of nucleated cell counts. Using immunoSEQ multiplex PCR, the repertoire was profiled, and TCRdb retains in-frame clones only, with some absent. V, J and clone size were drawn from that table, and D and trimming were deduced from the DNA. The sample has more than 40,000 clones, around 85% seen once. This TCR was sampled from a woman of 80 years or more with acute or convalescent COVID-19. The sequenced sample was peripheral blood. The genes are TRBV3-1 (or the pseudogene TRBV3-2) and TRBJ1-1; TRBD1 is a possible D gene (6 bases). The CDR3, as DNA: TGTGCCAGCAGCCCAGGGGCTCCCACTGAAGCTTTCTTT. Residues: CASSPGAPTEAFF.